The next 19 T cell receptor beta chains were all read from a single sample in a study of cytomegalovirus exposure and HLA in healthy donors. The primer mix had 60 Vbeta and 13 Jbeta primers. TCRdb's copy holds only in-frame clones and misses some; the assay was immunoSEQ multiplex PCR. The sample shows 170,000 or so clones, around 80% of them seen only once. Sequenced material: PBMCs. The receptors here all came from a woman aged 30 to 39 in good health and CMV-seropositive.

The chain couples TRBV19 to TRBJ2-2; tentatively, D is TRBD1 (5 bases). Trimming shortened V by 5 bases and J by 5 bases, and 12 bases separated the two germline ends. Per the germline V gene, CDR1 is LNHDA and CDR2 is SQIVND (reference sequence). This CDR3 comprises 14 residues. CDR3 sequence reads: CASSFTGLTGELFF. The CDR3 nucleotides read TGTGCCAGTAGTTTTACAGGTCTTACCGGGGAGCTGTTTTTT.

This clone occurred once. The CDR3 coding sequence is TGTGCCAGCAGCCTTTCGACCGGGGAGCTGTTTTTT. Translating it yields CASSLSTGELFF. The chain employs TRBV6-1 and TRBJ2-2, with D unclear. CDR1 and CDR2 from the germline V gene are MNHNS and SASEGT. This CDR3 has 12 residues. Trimming pared 6 bases from V and 5 bases from J, leaving 7 bases between.

V and J are TRBV5-1 and TRBJ2-1; 7 bases line up with TRBD2. Germline-derived CDR1 and CDR2 are SGHRS and YFSETQ. V lost 0 bases and J lost 3; bases outside the gene matches: 3. This CDR3 has 15 amino acids. CDR3 DNA: TGCGCCAGCAGCTTGGGTGCGGGAGACTACAATGAGCAGTTCTTC. Its translation is CASSLGAGDYNEQFF.

This chain joins TRBV7-9 and TRBJ2-1; maybe TRBD2 (6 bases). Trimming left V 5 bases short and J 15 bases short, with 23 bases between. Germline CDR1 SEHNR, CDR2 FQNEAQ (reference sequence). The CDR3 is made up of 14 amino acids. As DNA, the CDR3 is TGTGCCAGCAGCCCGCCCCTCCGGGAGCCCCAGGGGTTCTTC. Amino acid sequence: CASSPPLREPQGFF.

This clone was seen more than once but under ten times. The genes are TRBV7-2 and TRBJ2-7, with 9 bases aligning to TRBD1. With V trimmed by 3 bases and J by 7 bases, 4 bases remained unmatched. Germline CDR1 is SGHTA and CDR2 is FQGNSA. This CDR3 is 13 amino acids long. The CDR3 DNA sequence: TGTGCCAGCAGCTTGGACAGGGGTCGGGAGCAGTACTTC. This sequence encodes CASSLDRGREQYF.

The rearrangement joins TRBV2 to TRBJ1-4, with D perhaps TRBD1 (5 bases). The CDR3 length is 14 residues. V lost 6 bases to trimming and J lost 3 bases, with 11 bases between them. The germline CDR1 and CDR2 sequences are SNHLY and FYNNEI. CDR3 sequence (DNA): TGTGCCAGCAGAGCGGGGGTTGCTAATGAAAAACTGTTTTTT. Translated, it gives CASRAGVANEKLFF.

The J gene is TRBJ1-2, the V gene TRBV19, with D perhaps matching TRBD1 (6 bases). CDR3 size: 14 residues. Germline V lookup: CDR1 LNHDA, CDR2 SQIVND (reference sequence). The V and J ends lost 5 bases and 4 bases respectively, with 14 bases between them. In DNA, the CDR3 is TGTGCCAGTAGTGTCGACAGGCGCCCCTATGGCTACACCTTC. Translated: CASSVDRRPYGYTF.

This clone showed up just once. The chain employs TRBV7-7 and TRBJ2-3; 9 nucleotides match TRBD2. Germline V gives CDR1 SSHAT, CDR2 FNYEAQ (reference sequence). V lost 4 bases to trimming and J lost 2 bases; unmatched junction nucleotides: 4. The CDR3 covers 15 residues. CDR3 in amino acids: CASSSRLAATDTQYF. The DNA for the CDR3 is TGTGCCAGCAGCTCCAGACTAGCGGCCACAGATACGCAGTATTTT.

Worth noting for this clone: Mismatch with germline at one junction end may stem from a read error. The chain carries TRBV4-1 and TRBJ2-5; possible D gene TRBD2, 6 bases. The CDR3 sequence is 14 residues long. Germline loops: CDR1 MGHRA, CDR2 YSYEKL. CDR3 in amino acids: CVSSPFSGQETQYF. CDR3 in DNA: TGCGTCAGCAGCCCTTTTAGCGGTCAAGAGACCCAGTACTTC.

The V and J genes are TRBV28 and TRBJ1-4; 7 bases match TRBD1. CDR1 and CDR2 from the germline V gene are MDHEN and SYDVKM. V shed 6 bases and J 8 bases; nucleotides not matched to a gene: 18. CDR3 size: 17 residues. The CDR3 DNA follows: TGTGCCAGCAGCTTCTTTGGGCAGGGGGTAATGAGGGAAAAACTGTTTTTT. It encodes CASSFFGQGVMREKLFF.

This rearrangement joins TRBV7-8 to TRBJ2-4; TRBD2 might be the D (5 bases). Per germline, CDR1 SGHVS and CDR2 FQNEAQ. There are 12 residues in the CDR3. V was shortened by 5 bases and J by 12 bases, with 14 bases between the two germline ends. The CDR3 DNA reads TGTGCCAGCAGCCCTCCAGGCCGGGATCAGTACTTC. Encoded protein: CASSPPGRDQYF.

The genes are TRBV28 and TRBJ2-5, with 7 bases lining up with TRBD2. V gave up 10 bases and J gave up 0 bases; unmatched junction bases: 8. There are 14 residues in the CDR3. The germline CDR1 and CDR2 sequences are MDHEN and SYDVKM. CDR3 DNA: TGTGCCACAGAGCGGGGTCCGTACCAAGAGACCCAGTACTTC. Translated, it gives CATERGPYQETQYF.

This rearrangement joins TRBV6-6 to TRBJ2-1; tentatively, D is TRBD2 (5 bases). The germline V gene has CDR1 MNHNY and CDR2 SVGAGI (reference sequence). V lost 5 bases, J lost 0 bases, and 11 bases lay in between. The length of the CDR3 is 15 residues. In DNA, the CDR3 is TGTGCCAGCAGTGATACTAGAGGCTCCTACAATGAGCAGTTCTTC. This sequence encodes CASSDTRGSYNEQFF.

The chain has TRBV11-3 and TRBJ2-1, with 7 bases matching TRBD1. Germline-derived CDR1 and CDR2 are SGHNT and YENEEA. Losses at the gene ends were 5 bases for V and 2 bases for J; bases not matched to a gene: 6. This CDR3 region has 15 residues. CDR3 DNA: TGTGCCAGCAGCCTTAACAGGGGACCCTACAATGAGCAGTTCTTC. This gives the protein CASSLNRGPYNEQFF. The entire variable domain, with the rest obtained from reference TRBV11-3 and TRBJ2-1, is as follows: EAGVVQSPRYKIIEKKQPVAFWCNPISGHNTLYWYLQNLGQGPELLIRYENEEAVDDSQLPKDRFSAERLKGVDSTLKIQPAELGDSAVYLCASSLNRGPYNEQFFGPGTRLTVL.

The V call is TRBV19, the J call TRBJ2-3; tentative D call: TRBD1 (6 bases). The CDR3 is made up of 14 amino acids. V was trimmed by 6 bases and J by 6 bases, leaving 16 bases between them. Germline V lookup: CDR1 LNHDA, CDR2 SQIVND (reference sequence). CDR3 sequence: CASSPTGSPDTQYF. CDR3 in DNA: TGTGCCAGTAGCCCGACAGGCTCGCCGGATACGCAGTATTTT.

The gene calls are TRBV9 and TRBJ2-7; 10 bases align to TRBD2. This CDR3 is built from 15 residues. The V gene end was trimmed by 0 bases and the J gene end by 3 bases; junction bases not matched to a gene: 3. Germline loops: CDR1 SGDLS, CDR2 YYNGEE. The CDR3: CASSVESSGSYEQYF. The CDR3 DNA is TGTGCCAGCAGCGTAGAGTCTAGCGGGAGCTACGAGCAGTACTTC.

The chain has TRBV9 and TRBJ2-7; 10 bases line up with TRBD1. Trimming took 3 bases from V and 3 from J; bases not matched to a gene: 9. This CDR3 contains 16 residues. In germline, CDR1 is SGDLS, CDR2 YYNGEE. As DNA, the CDR3 is TGTGCCAGCAGCGCCTACTCCGGGACAGGGGACTACGAGCAGTACTTC. Amino acid sequence: CASSAYSGTGDYEQYF.

The chain has TRBV4-1 and TRBJ2-3; 9 bases align to TRBD2. This CDR3 is built from 15 residues. After removal of 3 bases from V and 0 bases from J, the junction contained 1 base not matched to a gene. Germline V gene data show CDR1 as MGHRA and CDR2 as YSYEKL. This CDR3 reads CASSHLAGSTDTQYF. The CDR3 nucleotides are TGCGCCAGCAGCCATCTAGCGGGGAGCACAGATACGCAGTATTTT.

This rearrangement joins TRBV27 to TRBJ2-7; TRBD2 is a possible D gene (6 bases). The V end was cut by 0 bases, the J end by 2 bases, with 11 bases between. The CDR3 consists of 15 residues. Germline V gene lookup returns CDR1 MNHEY and CDR2 SMNVEV (reference sequence). Written as DNA, the CDR3 is TGTGCCAGCAGTTTATCGGGGACTGCAACCTACGAGCAGTACTTC. Protein: CASSLSGTATYEQYF.